These 13 T cell receptor beta chains originate from one sample sequenced in a study of OX40 agonist ivuxolimab in advanced cancers. Assay: immunoSEQ multiplex PCR; the TCRdb copy retains only in-frame clones and omits some. Found here are tens of thousands of clones, around 89% of them singletons; the top ten hold 0.3% to 0.45%. The specimen comprised CD4+ or CD8+ T cells sorted from blood, sampled in a trial of the OX40 agonist ivuxolimab. Receptors were obtained from an adult with an advanced solid tumor such as melanoma, head and neck, liver or kidney cancer.

The J gene is TRBJ2-1, the V gene TRBV9; TRBD2 matches 7 bases. Germline V gene data show CDR1 as SGDLS and CDR2 as YYNGEE. There are 16 residues in the CDR3. With 1 base clipped from V and 8 bases from J, the junction kept 12 bases outside the gene matches. The DNA of the CDR3 is TGTGCCAGCAGCGTACTTTCGGCGGGAGCAAGGGATGAGCAGTTCTTC. Protein product: CASSVLSAGARDEQFF.

The V call is TRBV7-2, the J call TRBJ2-7; 9 bases match TRBD2. The germline V gene encodes CDR1 SGHTA and CDR2 FQGNSA. J lost 3 bases, V lost 0 bases, and 3 bases had no gene match. The CDR3 is 15 amino acids. The CDR3 nucleotides read TGTGCCAGCAGCTTAGCACTAGCGGGTGGCTACGAGCAGTACTTC. This sequence encodes CASSLALAGGYEQYF. The variable domain in full, with the rest retrieved from reference TRBV7-2 and TRBJ2-7, is GAGVSQSPSNKVTEKGKDVELRCDPISGHTALYWYRQSLGQGLEFLIYFQGNSAPDKSGLPSDRFSAERTGGSVSTLTIQRTQQEDSAVYLCASSLALAGGYEQYFGPGTRLTVT.

The gene calls are TRBV27 and TRBJ2-1; TRBD2 agrees at 13 bases. The CDR3 is 15 amino acids. Germline CDR1 reads MNHEY; CDR2 reads SMNVEV (reference sequence). The ends lost 3 bases at V and 4 bases at J; junction bases unmatched: 0. CDR3 residues: CASSLGLAGYNEQFF. CDR3 sequence (DNA): TGTGCCAGCAGTTTGGGACTAGCGGGATACAATGAGCAGTTCTTC.

V gene TRBV10-3 combines with J gene TRBJ2-5, with D perhaps assigned TRBD1 or TRBD2 (6 bases each). The CDR3 spans 13 residues. Trimming left V 6 bases short and J 3 bases short, with 11 bases between. From germline, CDR1 is ENHRY and CDR2 SYGVKD. In DNA form, the CDR3 reads TGTGCCATCAGCCCGGGGGCTGAAGAGACCCAGTACTTC. Protein product: CAISPGAEETQYF.

The genes are TRBV15 and TRBJ2-1; TRBD2 matches at 8 bases. CDR1 and CDR2 from the germline V gene are LNHNV and YYDKDF (reference sequence). With 4 bases clipped from V and 7 bases from J, the junction kept 12 bases outside the gene matches. The CDR3 is 16 residues long. The CDR3 here is CATSNNTSGGRNEQFF. CDR3 nucleotide sequence: TGTGCCACCAGCAACAATACGAGCGGGGGAAGGAATGAGCAGTTCTTC.

The rearrangement links TRBV19 to TRBJ1-2; D is ambiguous. The germline gives CDR1 LNHDA, CDR2 SQIVND (reference sequence). The ends were cut back, 0 bases at V and 0 bases at J, with 5 bases in the middle. The CDR3 length is 14 residues. The CDR3, as DNA: TGTGCCAGTAGTATAGAATCGCCTAACTATGGCTACACCTTC. Amino acids: CASSIESPNYGYTF.

The CDR3 DNA reads TGTGCCAGCACCGGACAGGGCCGGGGGTACTATGGCTACACCTTC. Translated: CASTGQGRGYYGYTF. The chain uses TRBV11-2 and TRBJ1-2, with 8 nucleotides matching TRBD1. The V and J ends lost 7 bases and 3 bases, in that order; junction bases with no gene match: 10. Germline values: CDR1 SGHAT, CDR2 FQNNGV. CDR3 length: 15 residues.

The V call is TRBV4-1, the J call TRBJ1-1; no reliable D call. V lost 3 bases to trimming and J lost 6 bases, with 17 bases between them. The germline gives CDR1 MGHRA, CDR2 YSYEKL. The CDR3 is 15 amino acids. As DNA, the CDR3 is TGCGCCAGCAGCCAGGCCGTCCTCTCTACTGCTGAAGCTTTCTTT. As protein: CASSQAVLSTAEAFF.

This chain uses TRBV7-2 with TRBJ2-7, with 11 bases identical to TRBD2. Germline lookup yields CDR1 SGHTA and CDR2 FQGNSA. This CDR3 region has 15 residues. Unmatched junction bases numbered 7, after V lost 6 bases and J lost 3 bases. The CDR3 bases are TGTGCCAGCAGGATATATCTAGCGGGAGGCTACGAGCAGTACTTC. Its translation is CASRIYLAGGYEQYF.

The chain couples TRBV11-2 to TRBJ2-5; maybe TRBD2 (8 bases). This CDR3 is 15 amino acids long. Germline V lookup: CDR1 SGHAT, CDR2 FQNNGV. V was shortened by 4 bases and J by 9 bases, with 21 bases between the two germline ends. The CDR3 DNA follows: TGTGCCAGCAGCTCAGGGACTAGTGTCGGACAGGCCCAGTACTTC. Translation gives CASSSGTSVGQAQYF.

The chain couples TRBV28 to TRBJ2-7, with D hard to call. Germline V gives CDR1 MDHEN, CDR2 SYDVKM. V was shortened by 2 bases and J by 4 bases, with 30 bases between the two germline ends. The CDR3 has 20 residues. The CDR3 bases are TGTGCCAGCAGTTTAGGTTTTACGTTCACTCCGATCTCGACCGCGTACGAGCAGTACTTC. Translation: CASSLGFTFTPISTAYEQYF.

The V and J genes are TRBV10-1 and TRBJ2-1, with 9 bases aligning to TRBD1. The CDR3 runs to 14 residues. J was trimmed by 8 bases and V by 5 bases; bases with no gene match: 7. From germline, CDR1 is WNHNN and CDR2 SYGVQD (reference sequence). The DNA of the CDR3 is TGCGCCAGCAGTCCCGGGACAGGGAACGATGAGCAGTTCTTC. This gives the protein CASSPGTGNDEQFF.

The J gene is TRBJ2-1, the V gene TRBV5-1; possibly TRBD1 for D (5 bases). Germline values: CDR1 SGHRS, CDR2 YFSETQ. This CDR3 is 16 amino acids long. The V end lost 9 bases, the J end lost 3 bases, and 22 bases lay between the germline ends. This chain's CDR3 is CATAEGLDSLYNEQFF. DNA of the CDR3: TGCGCCACCGCCGAAGGGCTTGACAGTCTCTACAATGAGCAGTTCTTC.